This is a list of T cell receptor beta chains from one sample in a study of sequential checkpoint blockade in melanoma. Repertoires were generated with immunoSEQ multiplex PCR, while TCRdb's copy carries only in-frame clones and drops some. This table holds approximately 8,400 clones, around 60% found once. The sample in question was CD8+ T cells sorted from blood (inferred from file names), obtained from a patient given nivolumab and ipilimumab in sequence. The receptors were sampled from a human patient with melanoma. Some clones in this sample may be carry-over from other donors' samples. CDR3s leave out the opening cysteine and the closing phenylalanine or tryptophan. Clone size is not always given. Where it is, it says once, few, many or a class for expanded clones.

>TRBV11-2|TRBJ1-1|few
ASSLGLFLEAF
>TRBV5-1|TRBJ1-1|.
ASSFQGRTEAF
>TRBV28|TRBJ1-2|.
ASSLRTGRYYGYT
>TRBV11-3|TRBJ1-6|few
ASSLKQGLSPLH
>TRBV6-1|TRBJ1-1|.
ASSTGYTEAF
>TRBV7-2|TRBJ1-2|.
ASSPPSGGYT
>TRBV5-1|TRBJ2-7|.
ASSPYGVSYEQY
>TRBV28|TRBJ1-5|.
ASSFRRQGVHQPQH
>TRBV7-9|TRBJ2-1|.
ASSLEAGAYNEQF
>TRBV4-3|TRBJ1-1|.
ASSPSQGMGAEAF
>TRBV5-4|TRBJ1-1|.
ASSPWGGAEAF
>TRBV5-5|TRBJ1-3|few
ASSQRYGGRTGNTIY
>TRBV7-2|TRBJ2-5|few
ASSSDPGGILETQY
>TRBV4-1|TRBJ1-2|.
ASSQDFSRGNYGYT
>TRBV13|TRBJ1-5|.
ASTAPEGYNQPQH
>TRBV27|TRBJ2-5|.
ASSARLAGGPRETQY
>TRBV5-6|TRBJ1-2|.
ASSLRTMDNNYGYT
>TRBV7-6|TRBJ1-2|.
ASSLEPWAGGRGYT
>TRBV6-5|TRBJ1-2|few
ASSQRAEGLYGYT
>TRBV19|TRBJ1-4|few
ASSLRRAGEKLF
>TRBV4-2|TRBJ2-7|.
ASSQTGGYSYEQY
>TRBV29-1|TRBJ2-7|.
SVEAGEGYEQY
>TRBV5-6|TRBJ1-1|.
ASSLAGTGTEAF
>TRBV7-7|TRBJ1-1|.
ASSQGKNTEAF
>TRBV6-5|TRBJ2-7|few
ASSWLAGISYEQY